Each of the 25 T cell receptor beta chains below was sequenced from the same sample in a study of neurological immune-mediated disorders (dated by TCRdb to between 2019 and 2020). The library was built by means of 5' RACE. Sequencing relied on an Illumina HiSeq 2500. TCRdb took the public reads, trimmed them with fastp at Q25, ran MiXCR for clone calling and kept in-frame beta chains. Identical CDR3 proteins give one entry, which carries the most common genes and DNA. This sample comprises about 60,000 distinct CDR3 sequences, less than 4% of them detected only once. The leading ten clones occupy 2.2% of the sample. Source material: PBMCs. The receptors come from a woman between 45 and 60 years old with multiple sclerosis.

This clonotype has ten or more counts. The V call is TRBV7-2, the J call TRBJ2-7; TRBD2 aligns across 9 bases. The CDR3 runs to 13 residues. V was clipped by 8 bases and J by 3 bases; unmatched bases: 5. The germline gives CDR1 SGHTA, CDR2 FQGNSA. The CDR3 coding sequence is TGTGCCAGCCGGACTAGCGACAGCTACGAGCAGTACTTC. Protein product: CASRTSDSYEQYF.

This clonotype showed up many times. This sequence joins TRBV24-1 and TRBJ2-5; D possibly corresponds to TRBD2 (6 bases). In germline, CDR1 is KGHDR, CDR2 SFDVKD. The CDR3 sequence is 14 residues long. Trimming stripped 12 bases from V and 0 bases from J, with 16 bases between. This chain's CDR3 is CAAGTGGDQETQYF. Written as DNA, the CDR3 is TGTGCCGCCGGAACCGGCGGGGACCAAGAGACCCAGTACTTC.

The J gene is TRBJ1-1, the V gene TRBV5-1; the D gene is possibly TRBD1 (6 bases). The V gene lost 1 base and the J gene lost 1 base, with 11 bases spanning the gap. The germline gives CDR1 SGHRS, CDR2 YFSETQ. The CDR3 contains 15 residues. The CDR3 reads CASSLSTGSNTEAFF. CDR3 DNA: TGCGCCAGCAGCTTGTCAACAGGGTCGAACACTGAAGCTTTCTTT.

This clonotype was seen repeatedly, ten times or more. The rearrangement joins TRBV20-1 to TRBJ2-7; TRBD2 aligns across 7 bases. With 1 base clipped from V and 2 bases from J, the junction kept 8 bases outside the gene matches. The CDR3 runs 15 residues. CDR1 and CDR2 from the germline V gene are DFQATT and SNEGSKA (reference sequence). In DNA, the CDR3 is TGCAGTGCTAGAGGACCCCGGGAGGCTACCTACGAGCAGTACTTC. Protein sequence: CSARGPREATYEQYF.

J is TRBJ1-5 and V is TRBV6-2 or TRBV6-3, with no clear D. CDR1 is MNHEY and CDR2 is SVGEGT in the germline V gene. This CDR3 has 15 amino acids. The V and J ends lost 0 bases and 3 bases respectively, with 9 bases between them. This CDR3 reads CASSYSRHINQPQHF. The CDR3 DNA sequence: TGTGCCAGCAGTTACTCCCGACATATCAATCAGCCCCAGCATTTT.

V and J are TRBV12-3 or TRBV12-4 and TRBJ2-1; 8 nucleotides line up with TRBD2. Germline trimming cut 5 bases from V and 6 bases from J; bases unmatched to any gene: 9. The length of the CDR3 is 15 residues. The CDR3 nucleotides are TGTGCCAGCAGTCCCAGGGGACTAGTGGGCAATGAGCAGTTCTTC. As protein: CASSPRGLVGNEQFF.

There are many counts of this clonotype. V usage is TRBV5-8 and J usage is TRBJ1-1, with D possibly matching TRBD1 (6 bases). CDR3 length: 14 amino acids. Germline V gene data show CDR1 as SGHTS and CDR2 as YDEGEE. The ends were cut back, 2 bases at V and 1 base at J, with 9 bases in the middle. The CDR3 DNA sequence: TGTGCCAGCAGCTTTGACAGGCGGAACACTGAAGCTTTCTTT. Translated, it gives CASSFDRRNTEAFF.

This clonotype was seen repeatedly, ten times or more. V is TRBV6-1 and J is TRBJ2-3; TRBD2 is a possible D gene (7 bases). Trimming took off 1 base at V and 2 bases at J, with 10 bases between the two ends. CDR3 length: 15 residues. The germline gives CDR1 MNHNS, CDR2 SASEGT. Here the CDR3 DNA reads TGTGCCAGCAGTGAAGATCGGGGGGCCACAGATACGCAGTATTTT. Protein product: CASSEDRGATDTQYF.

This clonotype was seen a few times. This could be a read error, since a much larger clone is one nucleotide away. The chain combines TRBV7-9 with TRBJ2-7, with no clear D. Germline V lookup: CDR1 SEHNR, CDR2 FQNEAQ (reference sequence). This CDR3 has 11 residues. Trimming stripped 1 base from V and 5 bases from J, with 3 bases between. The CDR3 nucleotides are TGTGCCAGCAGCTTAGTCCACGAGCAGTACTTC. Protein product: CASSLVHEQYF.

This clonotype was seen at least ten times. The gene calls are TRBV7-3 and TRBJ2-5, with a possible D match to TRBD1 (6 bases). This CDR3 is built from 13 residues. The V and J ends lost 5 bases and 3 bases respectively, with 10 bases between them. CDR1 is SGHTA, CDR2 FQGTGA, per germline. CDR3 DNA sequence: TGTGCCAGCAGCCGCCAGGGGAAAGAGACCCAGTACTTC. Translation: CASSRQGKETQYF.

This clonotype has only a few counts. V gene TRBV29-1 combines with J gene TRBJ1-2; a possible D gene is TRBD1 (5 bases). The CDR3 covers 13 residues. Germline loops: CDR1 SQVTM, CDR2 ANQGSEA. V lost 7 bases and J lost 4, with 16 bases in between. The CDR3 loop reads CSARDASSYGYTF. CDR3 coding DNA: TGCAGCGCGAGGGACGCCTCATCCTATGGCTACACCTTC.

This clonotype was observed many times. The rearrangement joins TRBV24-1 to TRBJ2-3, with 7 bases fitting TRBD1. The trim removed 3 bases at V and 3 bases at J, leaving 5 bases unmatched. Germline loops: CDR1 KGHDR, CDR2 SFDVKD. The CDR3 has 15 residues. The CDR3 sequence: CATSDVDRATDTQYF. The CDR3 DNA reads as TGTGCCACCAGTGATGTTGACAGGGCAACAGATACGCAGTATTTT.

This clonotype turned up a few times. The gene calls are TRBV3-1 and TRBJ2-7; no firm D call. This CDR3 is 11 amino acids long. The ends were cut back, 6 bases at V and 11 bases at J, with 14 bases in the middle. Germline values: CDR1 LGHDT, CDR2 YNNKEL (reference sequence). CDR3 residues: CASRKGGLKYF. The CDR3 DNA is TGTGCCAGCAGAAAAGGCGGATTGAAGTACTTC.

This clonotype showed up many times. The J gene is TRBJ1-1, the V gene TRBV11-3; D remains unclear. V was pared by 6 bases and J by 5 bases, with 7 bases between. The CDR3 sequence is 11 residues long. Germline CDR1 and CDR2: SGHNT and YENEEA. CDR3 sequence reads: CASSPKTEAFF. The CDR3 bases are TGTGCCAGCAGTCCCAAGACTGAAGCTTTCTTT. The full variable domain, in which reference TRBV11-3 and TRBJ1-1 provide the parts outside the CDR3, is EAGVVQSPRYKIIEKKQPVAFWCNPISGHNTLYWYLQNLGQGPELLIRYENEEAVDDSQLPKDRFSAERLKGVDSTLKIQPAELGDSAVYLCASSPKTEAFFGQGTRLTVV.

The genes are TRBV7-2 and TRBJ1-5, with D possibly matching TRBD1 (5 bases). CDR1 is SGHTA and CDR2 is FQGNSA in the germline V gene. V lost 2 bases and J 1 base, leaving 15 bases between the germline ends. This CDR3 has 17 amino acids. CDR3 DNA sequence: TGTGCCAGCAGCTTATCGGCTCAAAAGGGGAGCAATCAGCCCCAGCATTTT. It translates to CASSLSAQKGSNQPQHF.

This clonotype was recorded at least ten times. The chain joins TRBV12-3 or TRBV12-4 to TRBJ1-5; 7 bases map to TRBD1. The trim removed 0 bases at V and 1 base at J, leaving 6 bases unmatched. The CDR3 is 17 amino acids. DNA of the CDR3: TGTGCCAGCAGTTTAGCGCGAGGGGGCTTAAGCAATCAGCCCCAGCATTTT. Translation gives CASSLARGGLSNQPQHF.

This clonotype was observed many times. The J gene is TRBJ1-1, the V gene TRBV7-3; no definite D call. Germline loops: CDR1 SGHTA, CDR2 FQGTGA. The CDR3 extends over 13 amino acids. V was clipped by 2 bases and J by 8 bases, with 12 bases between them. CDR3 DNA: TGTGCCAGCAGCTTAGACGGAATTCGGGAAGCTTTCTTT. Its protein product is CASSLDGIREAFF.

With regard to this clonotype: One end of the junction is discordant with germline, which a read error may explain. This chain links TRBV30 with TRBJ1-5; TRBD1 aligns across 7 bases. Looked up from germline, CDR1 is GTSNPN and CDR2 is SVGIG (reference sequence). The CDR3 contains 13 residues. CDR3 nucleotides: TGTGCCTGGAACAGGGGAGTCGGTCAGCCCCAGAATTTT. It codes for CAWNRGVGQPQNF. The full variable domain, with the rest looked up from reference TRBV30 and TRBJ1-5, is SQTIHQWPATLVQPVGSPLSLECTVEGTSNPNLYWYRQAAGRGLQLLFYSVGIGQISSEVPQNLSASRPQDRQFILSSKKLLLSDSGFYLCAWNRGVGQPQNFGDGTRLSIL.

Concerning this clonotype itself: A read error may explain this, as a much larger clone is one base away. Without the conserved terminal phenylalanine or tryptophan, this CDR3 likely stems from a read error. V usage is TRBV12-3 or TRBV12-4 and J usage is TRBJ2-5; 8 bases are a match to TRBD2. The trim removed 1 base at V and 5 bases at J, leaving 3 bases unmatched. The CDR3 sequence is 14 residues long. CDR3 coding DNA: TGTGCCAGCAGTTTAGGCGGGAGGACCGAGACCCAGTACTGC. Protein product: CASSLGGRTETQYC.

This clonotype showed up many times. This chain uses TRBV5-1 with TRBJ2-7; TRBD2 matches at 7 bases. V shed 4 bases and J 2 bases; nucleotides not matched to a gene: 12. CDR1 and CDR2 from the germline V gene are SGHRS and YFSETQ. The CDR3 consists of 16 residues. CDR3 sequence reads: CASSLVGGLAAYEQYF. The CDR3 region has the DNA TGCGCCAGCAGCCTCGTCGGGGGGTTGGCGGCCTACGAGCAGTACTTC.

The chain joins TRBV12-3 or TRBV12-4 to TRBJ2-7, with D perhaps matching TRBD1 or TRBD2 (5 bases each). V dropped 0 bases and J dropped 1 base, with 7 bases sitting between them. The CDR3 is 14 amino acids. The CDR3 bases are TGTGCCAGCAGTTTAGCAGAGGGGTCCTACGAGCAGTACTTC. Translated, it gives CASSLAEGSYEQYF.

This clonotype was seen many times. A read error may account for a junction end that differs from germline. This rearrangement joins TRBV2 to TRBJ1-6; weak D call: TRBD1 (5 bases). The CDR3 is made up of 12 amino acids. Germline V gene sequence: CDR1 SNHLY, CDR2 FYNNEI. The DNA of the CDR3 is TGTGCCAGCAGGGGAGGGGACTCACCCCTCAACTTT. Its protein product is CASRGGDSPLNF.

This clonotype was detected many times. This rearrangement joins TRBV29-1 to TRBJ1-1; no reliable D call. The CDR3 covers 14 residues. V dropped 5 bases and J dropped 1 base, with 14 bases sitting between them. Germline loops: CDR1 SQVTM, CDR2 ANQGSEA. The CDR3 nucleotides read TGCAGCGTTCGAGCCTGGAAAGAGAACACTGAAGCTTTCTTT. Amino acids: CSVRAWKENTEAFF.

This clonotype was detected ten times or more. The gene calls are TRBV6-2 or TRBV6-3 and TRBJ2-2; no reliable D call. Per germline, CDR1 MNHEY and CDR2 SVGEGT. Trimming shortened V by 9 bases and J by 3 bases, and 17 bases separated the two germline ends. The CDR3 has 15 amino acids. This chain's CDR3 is CASRASAGDTGELFF. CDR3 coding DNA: TGTGCCAGTCGGGCTTCTGCTGGGGACACCGGGGAGCTGTTTTTT.

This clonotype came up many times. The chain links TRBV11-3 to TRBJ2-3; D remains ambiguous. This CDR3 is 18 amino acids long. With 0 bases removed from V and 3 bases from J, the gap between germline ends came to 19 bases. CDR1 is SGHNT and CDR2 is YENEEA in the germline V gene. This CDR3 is CASSLERLRADITDTQYF. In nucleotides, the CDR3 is TGTGCCAGCAGCTTAGAGCGGCTACGGGCGGATATAACAGATACGCAGTATTTT.